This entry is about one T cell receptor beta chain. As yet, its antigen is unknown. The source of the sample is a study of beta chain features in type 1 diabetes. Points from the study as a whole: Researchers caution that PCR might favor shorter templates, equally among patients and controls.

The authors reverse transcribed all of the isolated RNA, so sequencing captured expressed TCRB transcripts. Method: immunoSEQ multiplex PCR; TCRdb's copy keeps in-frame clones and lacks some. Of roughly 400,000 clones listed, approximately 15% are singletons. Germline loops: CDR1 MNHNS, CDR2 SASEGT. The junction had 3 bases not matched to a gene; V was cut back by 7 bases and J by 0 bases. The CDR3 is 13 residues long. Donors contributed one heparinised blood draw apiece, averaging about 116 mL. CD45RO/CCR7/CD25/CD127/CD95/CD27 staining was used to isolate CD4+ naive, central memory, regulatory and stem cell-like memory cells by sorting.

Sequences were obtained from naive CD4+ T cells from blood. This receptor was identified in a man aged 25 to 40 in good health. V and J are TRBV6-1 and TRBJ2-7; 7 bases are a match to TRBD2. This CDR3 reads CASTGRGSYEQYF. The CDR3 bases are TGTGCCAGCACTGGGAGGGGCTCCTACGAGCAGTACTTC.